Listed below are T cell receptor beta chains from one sample, sequenced in a study of CD8 T cells in Susac syndrome. TCRdb re-called the immunoSEQ multiplex PCR reads through MiXCR, storing one row per CDR3 protein. The table has around 200,000 distinct CDR3 sequences, 90% to 96% seen once; the top ten hold 0.09% to 0.1%. Sequenced: CD4+ T cells from PBMCs. Source of these receptors: a human donor with Susac syndrome. The CDR3 runs from the conserved cysteine through the conserved F or W. A D gene is named only where the DNA matches it firmly. The size of a clone is reported for some rows only, either as once, few or many, or as a class for expanded clones.

V gene: TRBV27; J gene: TRBJ2-1; D gene: TRBD2; clone size: once; CDR3 DNA: TGTGCCAGCAGAGGTAGCGGGGCCCCGAGCTCCTACAATGAGCAGTTCTTC; CDR3 protein: CASRGSGAPSSYNEQFF
V gene: TRBV2; J gene: TRBJ1-5; D gene: -; clone size: -; CDR3 DNA: TGTGCCAGCTGGGGGGGGTCAGGGAATCAGCCCCAGCATTTT; CDR3 protein: CASWGGSGNQPQHF
V gene: TRBV5-1; J gene: TRBJ1-1; D gene: -; clone size: -; CDR3 DNA: TGCGCCAGCAGCTTCCAAGTGAACACTGAAGCTTTCTTT; CDR3 protein: CASSFQVNTEAFF
V gene: TRBV12-3/TRBV12-4; J gene: TRBJ1-2; D gene: -; clone size: -; CDR3 DNA: TGTGCCAGCAGTCCCCGGGCGGCCTATGGCTACACCTTC; CDR3 protein: CASSPRAAYGYTF
V gene: TRBV7-4; J gene: TRBJ2-1; D gene: -; clone size: -; CDR3 DNA: TGTGCCAGCAGCTCCACCAACCATGAGCAGTTCTTC; CDR3 protein: CASSSTNHEQFF
V gene: TRBV7-9; J gene: TRBJ2-7; D gene: -; clone size: -; CDR3 DNA: TGTGCCAGCAGCTTAACATCAGCAACCTACGAGCAGTACTTC; CDR3 protein: CASSLTSATYEQYF
V gene: TRBV20-1; J gene: TRBJ2-5; D gene: TRBD2; clone size: -; CDR3 DNA: TGCAGTGCTAGGATAAGCGGGGCCCACCAAGAGACCCAGTACTTC; CDR3 protein: CSARISGAHQETQYF
V gene: TRBV2; J gene: TRBJ1-3; D gene: -; clone size: -; CDR3 DNA: TGTGCCAGCAGCGACCGGATTAAAGCTGGAAACACCATATATTTT; CDR3 protein: CASSDRIKAGNTIYF
V gene: TRBV27; J gene: TRBJ1-1; D gene: TRBD1; clone size: -; CDR3 DNA: TGTGCCAGCAACGTTTATGGCAGACGGGACAGGAGGAACACTGAAGCTTTCTTT; CDR3 protein: CASNVYGRRDRRNTEAFF
V gene: TRBV7-2; J gene: TRBJ2-1; D gene: TRBD2; clone size: -; CDR3 DNA: TGTGCCAGCAGCTTATTGTCGGGAGGTGGTGAGCAGTTCTTC; CDR3 protein: CASSLLSGGGEQFF
V gene: TRBV20-1; J gene: TRBJ1-1; D gene: -; clone size: -; CDR3 DNA: TGCAGTGCCCCCCGGCTGAGAGGGACTGAAGCTTTCTTT; CDR3 protein: CSAPRLRGTEAFF
V gene: TRBV24-1; J gene: TRBJ2-3; D gene: -; clone size: -; CDR3 DNA: TGTGCCACCATGGCAGGGAGCTCAGATACGCAGTATTTT; CDR3 protein: CATMAGSSDTQYF
V gene: TRBV6-1; J gene: TRBJ2-3; D gene: -; clone size: -; CDR3 DNA: TGTGCCAGCCCCGGGGGCGCTTTCACGGGCACAGATACGCAGTATTTT; CDR3 protein: CASPGGAFTGTDTQYF
V gene: TRBV12-3/TRBV12-4; J gene: TRBJ2-5; D gene: TRBD2; clone size: -; CDR3 DNA: TGTGCCAGCATTAACCTGAGGACTAGCGGGGAGCCTCAGGGAGAGACCCAGTACTTC; CDR3 protein: CASINLRTSGEPQGETQYF
V gene: TRBV2; J gene: TRBJ2-7; D gene: -; clone size: -; CDR3 DNA: TGTGCCAGTAAGAGGGCCTTAACGGACGAGCAGTACTTC; CDR3 protein: CASKRALTDEQYF
V gene: TRBV7-2; J gene: TRBJ1-1; D gene: -; clone size: -; CDR3 DNA: TGTGCCAGCAGCTTAGGCCAGGCGGGAACCACTGAAGCTTTCTTT; CDR3 protein: CASSLGQAGTTEAFF
V gene: TRBV2; J gene: TRBJ2-3; D gene: -; clone size: -; CDR3 DNA: TGTGCCAGCAGTGGGCAGGGTGGGTCAGATACGCAGTATTTT; CDR3 protein: CASSGQGGSDTQYF
V gene: TRBV6-5; J gene: TRBJ1-1; D gene: -; clone size: -; CDR3 DNA: TGTGCCAGCATTGGGATCATGAACACTGAAGCTTTCTTT; CDR3 protein: CASIGIMNTEAFF
V gene: TRBV9; J gene: TRBJ1-6; D gene: -; clone size: -; CDR3 DNA: TGTGCCAGCAGCGTAGGGCCGGGGGCAGGGAATTCACCCCTCCACTTT; CDR3 protein: CASSVGPGAGNSPLHF
V gene: TRBV19; J gene: TRBJ2-7; D gene: -; clone size: -; CDR3 DNA: TGTGCCAGTAGTCCGGACGTAGCCTACGAGCAGTACTTC; CDR3 protein: CASSPDVAYEQYF
V gene: TRBV28; J gene: TRBJ2-2; D gene: -; clone size: -; CDR3 DNA: TGTGCCAGCGGTGTCCCGGGACGGGGATACACCGGGGAGCTGTTTTTT; CDR3 protein: CASGVPGRGYTGELFF
V gene: TRBV25-1; J gene: TRBJ2-3; D gene: -; clone size: -; CDR3 DNA: TGTGCCAGCAGTGAATCCGGCCAGGGCACTAGCACAGATACGCAGTATTTT; CDR3 protein: CASSESGQGTSTDTQYF
V gene: TRBV5-6; J gene: TRBJ1-3; D gene: -; clone size: -; CDR3 DNA: TGTGCCAGCGGTTCAGGGCGGACCATATATTTT; CDR3 protein: CASGSGRTIYF
V gene: TRBV5-1; J gene: TRBJ2-7; D gene: TRBD2; clone size: -; CDR3 DNA: TGCGCCAGCAGCTTGAGCGGGGGAGGGGGGTACGAGCAGTACTTC; CDR3 protein: CASSLSGGGGYEQYF
V gene: TRBV6-1; J gene: TRBJ1-2; D gene: TRBD1; clone size: -; CDR3 DNA: TGTGCCAGCAGCCGCGGCCTTCCGGGACAGGGTCATTTGGGGACTGGCTACACCTTC; CDR3 protein: CASSRGLPGQGHLGTGYTF
V gene: TRBV20-1; J gene: TRBJ2-2; D gene: -; clone size: -; CDR3 DNA: TGCAGTGCTACCCGGACCCCTCCCAGCACCGGGGAGCTGTTTTTT; CDR3 protein: CSATRTPPSTGELFF
V gene: TRBV12-3/TRBV12-4; J gene: TRBJ2-7; D gene: TRBD2; clone size: -; CDR3 DNA: TGTGCCAGTCAAGCGGGAATCTACGAGCAGTACTTC; CDR3 protein: CASQAGIYEQYF
V gene: TRBV6-1; J gene: TRBJ2-7; D gene: -; clone size: few; CDR3 DNA: TGTGCCAGCAGCCCCAGGGCGGGGACCTACGAGCAGTACTTC; CDR3 protein: CASSPRAGTYEQYF
V gene: TRBV20-1; J gene: TRBJ2-2; D gene: -; clone size: -; CDR3 DNA: TGCAGTGCTGGGGGGCGGAGCGGCACCGGGGAGCTGTTTTTT; CDR3 protein: CSAGGRSGTGELFF
V gene: TRBV6-6; J gene: TRBJ1-2; D gene: -; clone size: -; CDR3 DNA: TGTGCCAGCAGCCAGACAGACAACTATGGCTACACCTTC; CDR3 protein: CASSQTDNYGYTF
V gene: TRBV20-1; J gene: TRBJ2-3; D gene: -; clone size: -; CDR3 DNA: TGCAGTGCGCCCGGCGACGTGGGGAGCACAGATACGCAGTATTTT; CDR3 protein: CSAPGDVGSTDTQYF
V gene: TRBV20-1; J gene: TRBJ1-2; D gene: TRBD1; clone size: -; CDR3 DNA: TGCAGTGCTACTAGAACAGGGGACGGGGCTGGCTACACCTTC; CDR3 protein: CSATRTGDGAGYTF
V gene: TRBV20-1; J gene: TRBJ2-5; D gene: TRBD2; clone size: -; CDR3 DNA: TGCAGTGCTGCTAGCGGGGGGGCCTTGGAGACCCAGTACTTC; CDR3 protein: CSAASGGALETQYF
V gene: TRBV20-1; J gene: TRBJ1-3; D gene: -; clone size: -; CDR3 DNA: TGCAGTGCTGTCCGGGGGAAAGCTGGAAACACCATATATTTT; CDR3 protein: CSAVRGKAGNTIYF
V gene: TRBV20-1; J gene: TRBJ2-5; D gene: -; clone size: -; CDR3 DNA: TGCAGTGCTAGAGGCTATTGGCAAGAGACCCAGTACTTC; CDR3 protein: CSARGYWQETQYF
V gene: TRBV14; J gene: TRBJ1-6; D gene: -; clone size: -; CDR3 DNA: TGTGCCAGCAGCCAAGCTTTCAGGGATTCACCCCTCCACTTT; CDR3 protein: CASSQAFRDSPLHF
V gene: TRBV5-4; J gene: TRBJ2-5; D gene: TRBD2; clone size: -; CDR3 DNA: TGTGCCAGCAGCTCGCAACTAGCGGGGGGGCGAGAGACCCAGTACTTC; CDR3 protein: CASSSQLAGGRETQYF
V gene: TRBV20-1; J gene: TRBJ1-6; D gene: TRBD1; clone size: -; CDR3 DNA: TGCAGTGCAACCTCGGGACAGGGGGCAGACAATTCACCCCTCCACTTT; CDR3 protein: CSATSGQGADNSPLHF
V gene: TRBV7-9; J gene: TRBJ2-7; D gene: TRBD2; clone size: -; CDR3 DNA: TGTGCCAGCAGCGGTCCGGGAGGGGAGCAGTACTTC; CDR3 protein: CASSGPGGEQYF
V gene: TRBV29-1; J gene: TRBJ1-1; D gene: -; clone size: -; CDR3 DNA: TGCAGCGTTGGTGTGAACACTGAAGCTTTCTTT; CDR3 protein: CSVGVNTEAFF
V gene: TRBV9; J gene: TRBJ2-1; D gene: -; clone size: -; CDR3 DNA: TGTGCCAGCAGCCGGCCGACTCGTACTAGCTCCTACAATGAGCAGTTCTTC; CDR3 protein: CASSRPTRTSSYNEQFF
V gene: TRBV7-9; J gene: TRBJ2-1; D gene: -; clone size: once; CDR3 DNA: TGTGCCAGCAGCTTAGCGGTCCCGCCGAGGGTCTTC; CDR3 protein: CASSLAVPPRVF